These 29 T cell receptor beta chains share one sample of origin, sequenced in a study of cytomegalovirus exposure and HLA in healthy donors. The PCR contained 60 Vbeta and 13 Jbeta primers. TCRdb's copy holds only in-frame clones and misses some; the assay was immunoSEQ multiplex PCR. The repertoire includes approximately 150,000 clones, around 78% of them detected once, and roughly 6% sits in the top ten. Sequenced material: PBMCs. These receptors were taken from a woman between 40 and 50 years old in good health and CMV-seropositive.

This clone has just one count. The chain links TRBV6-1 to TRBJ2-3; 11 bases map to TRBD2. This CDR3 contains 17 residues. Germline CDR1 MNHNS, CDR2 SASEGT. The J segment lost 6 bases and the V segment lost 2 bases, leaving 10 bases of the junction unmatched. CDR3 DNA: TGTGCCAGCAGTGAATGGGTTAGCGGGAGGGCGGCGGATACGCAGTATTTT. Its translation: CASSEWVSGRAADTQYF.

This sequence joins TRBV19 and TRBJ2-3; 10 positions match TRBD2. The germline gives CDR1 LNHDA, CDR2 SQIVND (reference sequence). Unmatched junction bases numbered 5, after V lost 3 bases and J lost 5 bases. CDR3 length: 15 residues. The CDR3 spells CASSISGRVGDTQYF. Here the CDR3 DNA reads TGTGCCAGTAGTATCAGCGGGAGGGTAGGAGATACGCAGTATTTT.

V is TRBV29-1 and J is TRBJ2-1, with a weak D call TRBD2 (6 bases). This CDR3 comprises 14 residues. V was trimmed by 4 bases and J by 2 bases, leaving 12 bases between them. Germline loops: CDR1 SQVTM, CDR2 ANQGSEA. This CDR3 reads CSVVGGDTYNEQFF. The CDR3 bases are TGCAGCGTTGTCGGGGGAGACACCTACAATGAGCAGTTCTTC.

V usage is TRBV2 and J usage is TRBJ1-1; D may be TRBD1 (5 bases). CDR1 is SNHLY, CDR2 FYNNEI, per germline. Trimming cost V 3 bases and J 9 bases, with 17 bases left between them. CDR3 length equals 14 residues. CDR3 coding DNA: TGTGCCAGCAGTGAGCAGAGCCATAGGGGTAAAGCTTTCTTT. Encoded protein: CASSEQSHRGKAFF.

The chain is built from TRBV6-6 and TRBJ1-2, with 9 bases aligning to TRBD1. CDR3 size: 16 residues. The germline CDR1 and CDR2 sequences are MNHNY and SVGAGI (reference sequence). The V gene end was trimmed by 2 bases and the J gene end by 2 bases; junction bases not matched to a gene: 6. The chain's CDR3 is CASSYHTGGGNYGYTF. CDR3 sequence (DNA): TGTGCCAGCAGTTACCACACAGGGGGCGGGAACTATGGCTACACCTTC.

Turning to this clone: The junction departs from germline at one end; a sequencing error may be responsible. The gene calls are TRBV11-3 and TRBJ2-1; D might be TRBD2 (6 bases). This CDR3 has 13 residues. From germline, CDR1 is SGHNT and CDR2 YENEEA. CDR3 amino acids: CASSLDAGNEQFF. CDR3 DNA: TGTGCCAGCAGCCTAGACGCGGGGAATGAGCAGTTCTTC. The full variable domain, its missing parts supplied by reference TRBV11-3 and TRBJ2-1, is EAGVVQSPRYKIIEKKQPVAFWCNPISGHNTLYWYLQNLGQGPELLIRYENEEAVDDSQLPKDRFSAERLKGVDSTLKIQPAELGDSAVYLCASSLDAGNEQFFGPGTRLTVL.

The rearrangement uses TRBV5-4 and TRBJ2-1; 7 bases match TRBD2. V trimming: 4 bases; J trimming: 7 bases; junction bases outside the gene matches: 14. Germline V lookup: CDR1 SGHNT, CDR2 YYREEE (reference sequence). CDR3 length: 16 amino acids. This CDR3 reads CASSQEGGSMRNEQFF. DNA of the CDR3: TGTGCCAGCAGCCAAGAAGGCGGGAGTATGAGGAATGAGCAGTTCTTC.

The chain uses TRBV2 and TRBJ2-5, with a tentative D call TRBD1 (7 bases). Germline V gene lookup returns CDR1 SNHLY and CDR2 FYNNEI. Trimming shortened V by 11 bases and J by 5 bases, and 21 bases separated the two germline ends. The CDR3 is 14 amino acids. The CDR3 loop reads CAAGGRRGLETQYF. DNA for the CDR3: TGTGCCGCAGGGGGGAGAAGGGGGCTGGAGACCCAGTACTTC.

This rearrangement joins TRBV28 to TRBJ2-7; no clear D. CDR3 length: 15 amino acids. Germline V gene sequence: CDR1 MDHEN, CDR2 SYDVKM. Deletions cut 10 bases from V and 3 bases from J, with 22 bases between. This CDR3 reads CATESKLASYYEQYF. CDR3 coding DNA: TGTGCCACCGAGTCGAAACTCGCGTCCTACTACGAGCAGTACTTC.

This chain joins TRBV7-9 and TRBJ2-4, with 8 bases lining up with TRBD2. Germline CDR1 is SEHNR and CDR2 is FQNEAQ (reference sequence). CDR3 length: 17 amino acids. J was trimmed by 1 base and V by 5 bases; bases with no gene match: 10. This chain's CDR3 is CASSPLRQREAKNIQYF. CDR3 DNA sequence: TGTGCCAGCAGCCCCCTCCGCCAGCGGGAGGCCAAAAACATTCAGTACTTC. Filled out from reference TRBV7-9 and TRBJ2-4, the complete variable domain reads DTGVSQNPRHKITKRGQNVTFRCDPISEHNRLYWYRQTLGQGPEFLTYFQNEAQLEKSRLLSDRFSAERPKGSFSTLEIQRTEQGDSAMYLCASSPLRQREAKNIQYFGAGTRLSVL.

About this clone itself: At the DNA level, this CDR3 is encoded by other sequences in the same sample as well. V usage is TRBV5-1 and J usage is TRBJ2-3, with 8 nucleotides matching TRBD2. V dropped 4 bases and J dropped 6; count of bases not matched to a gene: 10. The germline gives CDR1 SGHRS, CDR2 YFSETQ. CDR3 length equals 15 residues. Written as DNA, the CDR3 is TGCGCCAGCAGCCCTGGACTAGCCGTGAGGGATACGCAGTATTTT. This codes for CASSPGLAVRDTQYF.

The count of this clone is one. The CDR3 region has the DNA TGTGCCAGCAGTGAAGGGCCTTTCGATGGCTACACCTTC. Translating gives CASSEGPFDGYTF. V usage is TRBV2 and J usage is TRBJ1-2; D not certain. With 1 base removed from V and 6 bases from J, the gap between germline ends came to 9 bases. Germline CDR1 is SNHLY and CDR2 is FYNNEI. The CDR3 is 13 amino acids.

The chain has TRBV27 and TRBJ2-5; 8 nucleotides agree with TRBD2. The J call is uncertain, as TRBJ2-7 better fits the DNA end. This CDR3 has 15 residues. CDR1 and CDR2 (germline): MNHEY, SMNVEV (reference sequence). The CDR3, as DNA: TGTGCCAGCAGTTTATACACGGGAGGGCCGCACGAGCAGTACTTC. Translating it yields CASSLYTGGPHEQYF.

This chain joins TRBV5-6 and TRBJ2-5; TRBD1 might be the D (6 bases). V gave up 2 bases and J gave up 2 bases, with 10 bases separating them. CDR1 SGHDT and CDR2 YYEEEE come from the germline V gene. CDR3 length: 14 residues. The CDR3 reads CASSFRGRQETQYF. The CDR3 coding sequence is TGTGCCAGCAGCTTTAGGGGGAGACAAGAGACCCAGTACTTC. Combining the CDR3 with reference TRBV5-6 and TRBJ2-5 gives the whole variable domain DAGVTQSPTHLIKTRGQQVTLRCSPKSGHDTVSWYQQALGQGPQFIFQYYEEEERQRGNFPDRFSGHQFPNYSSELNVNALLLGDSALYLCASSFRGRQETQYFGPGTRLLVL.

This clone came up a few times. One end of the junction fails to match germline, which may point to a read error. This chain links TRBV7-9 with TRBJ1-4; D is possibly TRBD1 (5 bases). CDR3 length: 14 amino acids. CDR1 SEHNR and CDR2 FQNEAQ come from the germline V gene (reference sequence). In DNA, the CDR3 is TGTTCCAGCAGCCCCCGGGGGGGGATCGAAAAACTGTTTTTT. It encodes CSSSPRGGIEKLFF.

The CDR3 DNA reads TGTGCCAGCAGTTTCTCGGACAGCTACTACGAGCAGTACTTC. Translating gives CASSFSDSYYEQYF. The rearrangement links TRBV28 to TRBJ2-7; possibly TRBD1 for D (6 bases). In germline, CDR1 is MDHEN, CDR2 SYDVKM. Trimming took 3 bases from V and 3 from J, leaving 12 bases between them. CDR3 length equals 14 residues.

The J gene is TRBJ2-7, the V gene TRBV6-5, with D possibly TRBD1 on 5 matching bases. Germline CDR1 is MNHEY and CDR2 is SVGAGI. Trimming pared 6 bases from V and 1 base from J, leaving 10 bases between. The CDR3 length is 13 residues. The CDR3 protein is CASRADSSYEQYF. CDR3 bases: TGTGCCAGCAGAGCAGACAGTTCCTACGAGCAGTACTTC.

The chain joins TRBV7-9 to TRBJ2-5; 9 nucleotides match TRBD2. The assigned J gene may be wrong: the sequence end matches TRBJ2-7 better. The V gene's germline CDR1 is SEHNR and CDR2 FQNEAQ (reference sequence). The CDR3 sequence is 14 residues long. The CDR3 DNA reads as TGTGCCAGCAGCACCAAGCGGGAGGTCTACGAGCAGTACTTC. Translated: CASSTKREVYEQYF.

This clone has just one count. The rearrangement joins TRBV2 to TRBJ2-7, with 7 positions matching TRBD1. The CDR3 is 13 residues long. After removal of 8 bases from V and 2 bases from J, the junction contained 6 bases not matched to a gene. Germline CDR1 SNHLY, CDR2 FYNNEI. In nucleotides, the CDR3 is TGTGCCAGCGGGGGACAGACGACCTACGAGCAGTACTTC. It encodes CASGGQTTYEQYF.

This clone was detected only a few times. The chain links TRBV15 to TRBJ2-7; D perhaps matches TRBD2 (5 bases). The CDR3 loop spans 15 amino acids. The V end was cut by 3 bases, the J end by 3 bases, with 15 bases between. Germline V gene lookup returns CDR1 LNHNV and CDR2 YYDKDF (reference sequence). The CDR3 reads CATSRALGLNYEQYF. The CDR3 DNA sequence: TGTGCCACCAGCAGGGCACTCGGACTGAACTACGAGCAGTACTTC.

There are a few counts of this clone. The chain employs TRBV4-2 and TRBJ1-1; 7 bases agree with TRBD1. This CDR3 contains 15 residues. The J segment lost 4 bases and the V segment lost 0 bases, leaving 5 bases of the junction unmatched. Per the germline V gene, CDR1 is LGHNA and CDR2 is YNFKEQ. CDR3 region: CASSQDQGVVTEAFF. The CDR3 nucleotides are TGTGCCAGCAGCCAAGATCAGGGGGTAGTCACTGAAGCTTTCTTT.

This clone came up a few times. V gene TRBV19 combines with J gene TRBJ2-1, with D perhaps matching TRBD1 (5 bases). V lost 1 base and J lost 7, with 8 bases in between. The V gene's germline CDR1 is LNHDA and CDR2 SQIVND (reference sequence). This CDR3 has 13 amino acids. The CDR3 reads CASSIGTPNEQFF. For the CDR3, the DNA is TGTGCCAGTAGTATAGGGACACCAAATGAGCAGTTCTTC.

CDR3 loop: CASSPTLGAYNEQFF. CDR3 in DNA: TGTGCCAGCAGCCCTACACTGGGGGCTTACAATGAGCAGTTCTTC. This chain connects TRBV7-9 to TRBJ2-1, with D maybe TRBD1 (6 bases). The CDR3 is 15 residues long. Trimming removed 5 bases from V and 4 bases from J, with 15 bases in between. Germline V CDR1 and CDR2: SEHNR, FQNEAQ (reference sequence).

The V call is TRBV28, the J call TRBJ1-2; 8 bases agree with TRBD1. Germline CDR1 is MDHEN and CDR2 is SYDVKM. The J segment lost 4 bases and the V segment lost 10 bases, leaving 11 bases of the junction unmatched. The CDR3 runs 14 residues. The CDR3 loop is CATAQGAISYGYTF. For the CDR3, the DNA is TGTGCCACCGCCCAGGGGGCGATTTCCTATGGCTACACCTTC.

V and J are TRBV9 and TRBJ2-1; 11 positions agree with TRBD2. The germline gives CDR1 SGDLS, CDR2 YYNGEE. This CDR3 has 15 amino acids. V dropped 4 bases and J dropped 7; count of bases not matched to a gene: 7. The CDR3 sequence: CASSFSGRAGNEQFF. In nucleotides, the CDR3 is TGTGCCAGCAGCTTTAGCGGGAGGGCAGGGAATGAGCAGTTCTTC.

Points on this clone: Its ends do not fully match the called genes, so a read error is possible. CDR3 bases: TGTTCCAGCAGCTCCTCCGGGAGGGATGAGCAGTTCTTC. Its translation is CSSSSSGRDEQFF. The chain combines TRBV7-9 with TRBJ2-1; 8 bases agree with TRBD2. CDR3 length: 13 amino acids. Per the germline V gene, CDR1 is SEHNR and CDR2 is FQNEAQ (reference sequence).

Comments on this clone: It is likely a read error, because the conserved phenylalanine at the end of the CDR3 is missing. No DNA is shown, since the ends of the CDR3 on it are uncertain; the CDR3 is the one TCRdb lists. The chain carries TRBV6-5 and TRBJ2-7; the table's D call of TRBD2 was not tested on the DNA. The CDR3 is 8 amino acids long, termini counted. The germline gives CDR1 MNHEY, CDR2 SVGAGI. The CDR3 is CASTALSS.

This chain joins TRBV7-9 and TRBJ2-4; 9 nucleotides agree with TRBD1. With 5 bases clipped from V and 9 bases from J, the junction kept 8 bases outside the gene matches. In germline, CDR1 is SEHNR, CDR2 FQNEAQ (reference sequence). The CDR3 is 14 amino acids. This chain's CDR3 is CASSLRDREAIQYF. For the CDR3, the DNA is TGTGCCAGCAGCCTCCGGGACAGGGAAGCCATTCAGTACTTC.

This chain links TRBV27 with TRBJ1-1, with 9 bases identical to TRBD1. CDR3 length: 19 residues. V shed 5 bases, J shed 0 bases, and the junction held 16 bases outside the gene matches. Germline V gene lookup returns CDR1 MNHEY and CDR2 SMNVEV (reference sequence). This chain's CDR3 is CASSPLGQGPWAMNTEAFF. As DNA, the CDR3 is TGTGCCAGCAGTCCACTTGGACAGGGGCCTTGGGCGATGAACACTGAAGCTTTCTTT.